The entry below gives a single T cell receptor (beta chain) sequence along with its context. Its matching antigen is unknown. The data belong to a study of T cell responses to AZD1222 COVID-19 vaccine. This table comes from immunoSEQ multiplex PCR, and its TCRdb copy is limited to in-frame clones, with some not included. The sample shows roughly 150,000 clones, approximately 91% of them seen only once. Study-wide points: Spike-specific TCR breadth and depth went up after people got two AZD1222 doses.

The source was peripheral blood, collected 28 days after the second AZD1222 dose. The origin of this receptor is an adult who received the AZD1222 COVID-19 vaccine.

CDR3 amino acids: CASSLVGSPNEQFF. The DNA of the CDR3 is TGTGCCAGCAGCTTAGTCGGTTCGCCCAATGAGCAGTTCTTC. This sequence joins TRBV11-2 and TRBJ2-1; D gene ambiguous. Per the germline V gene, CDR1 is SGHAT and CDR2 is FQNNGV. V was trimmed by 1 base and J by 6 bases, leaving 10 bases between them. The CDR3 consists of 14 residues.